This TCR beta chain was sequenced for a study of shared clonotypes between healthy human individuals. Whole-study findings and limits: The sharing of 4.5% to 5.5% of naive CD4 clonotypes was seen across a handful of donors.

The naive CD8 subset, CD45RO-negative cells positively selected for CCR7, excluded terminally differentiated effector memory CD45RA+ cells. The protocol was immunoSEQ multiplex PCR, while the TCRdb copy is restricted to in-frame clones and leaves out a portion. The data show approximately 720,000 clones, with about 90% seen just once and more than 20% held by the top ten. Notes on this clone: As yet, its antigen is unknown.

This sequence originates from a man aged 25-40 years in good health. The specimen was naive CD8+ T cells sorted from blood.

The CDR3 spells CASSQVPRGPETTVHEQYF. DNA of the CDR3: TGTGCCAGCAGCCAGGTACCCAGGGGGCCTGAAACCACCGTCCACGAGCAGTACTTC. This sequence joins TRBV4-2 and TRBJ2-7, with 8 nucleotides matching TRBD1. In germline, CDR1 is LGHNA, CDR2 YNFKEQ. The CDR3 covers 19 residues. The ends lost 3 bases at V and 5 bases at J; junction bases unmatched: 21.